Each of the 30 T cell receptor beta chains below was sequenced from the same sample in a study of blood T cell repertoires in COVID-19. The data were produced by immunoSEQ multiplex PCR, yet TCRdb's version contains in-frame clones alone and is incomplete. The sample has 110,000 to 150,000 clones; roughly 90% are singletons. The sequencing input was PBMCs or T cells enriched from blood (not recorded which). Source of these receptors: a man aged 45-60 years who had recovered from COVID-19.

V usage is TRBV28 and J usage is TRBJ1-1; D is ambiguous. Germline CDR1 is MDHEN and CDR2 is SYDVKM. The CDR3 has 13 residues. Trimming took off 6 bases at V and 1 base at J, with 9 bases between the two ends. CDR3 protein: CASSAEGNTEAFF. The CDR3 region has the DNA TGTGCCAGCAGCGCGGAGGGGAACACTGAAGCTTTCTTT.

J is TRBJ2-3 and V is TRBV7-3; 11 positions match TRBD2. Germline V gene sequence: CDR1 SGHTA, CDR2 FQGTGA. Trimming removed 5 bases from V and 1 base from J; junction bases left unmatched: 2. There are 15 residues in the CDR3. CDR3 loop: CASSLTSGGTDTQYF. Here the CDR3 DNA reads TGTGCCAGCAGCCTGACTAGCGGGGGCACAGATACGCAGTATTTT.

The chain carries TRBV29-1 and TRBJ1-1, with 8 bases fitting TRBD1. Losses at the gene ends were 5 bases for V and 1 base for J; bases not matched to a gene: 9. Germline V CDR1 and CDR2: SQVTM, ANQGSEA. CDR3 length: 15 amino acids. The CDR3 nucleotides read TGCAGCGTTATATCCCTGGGGACAGGGAACACTGAAGCTTTCTTT. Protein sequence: CSVISLGTGNTEAFF.

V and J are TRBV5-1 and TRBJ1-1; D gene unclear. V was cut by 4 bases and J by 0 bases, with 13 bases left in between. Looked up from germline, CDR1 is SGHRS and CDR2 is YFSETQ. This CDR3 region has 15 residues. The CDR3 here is CASSPTLRMNTEAFF. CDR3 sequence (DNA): TGCGCCAGCAGCCCGACATTGAGAATGAACACTGAAGCTTTCTTT.

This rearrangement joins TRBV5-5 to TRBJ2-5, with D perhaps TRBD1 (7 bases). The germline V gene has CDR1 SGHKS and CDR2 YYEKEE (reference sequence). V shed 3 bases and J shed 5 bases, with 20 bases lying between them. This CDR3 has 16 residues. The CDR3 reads CASSSTPGTAGETQYF. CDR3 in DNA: TGTGCCAGCAGCTCTACCCCCGGGACAGCGGGCGAGACCCAGTACTTC.

This chain's CDR3 is CASTETGPTDTQYF. DNA of the CDR3: TGTGCCAGTACGGAGACAGGGCCCACAGATACGCAGTATTTT. The V call is TRBV19, the J call TRBJ2-3; 7 bases align to TRBD1. The CDR3 sequence is 14 residues long. Per germline, CDR1 LNHDA and CDR2 SQIVND (reference sequence). V shed 7 bases and J 2 bases; nucleotides not matched to a gene: 6.

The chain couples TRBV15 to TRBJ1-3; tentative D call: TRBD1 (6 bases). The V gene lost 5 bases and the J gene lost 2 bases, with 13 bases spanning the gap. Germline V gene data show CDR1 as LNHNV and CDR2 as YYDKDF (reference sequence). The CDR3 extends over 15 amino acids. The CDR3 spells CATSGTQGPGNTIYF. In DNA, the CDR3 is TGTGCCACCAGCGGAACACAGGGCCCTGGAAACACCATATATTTT.

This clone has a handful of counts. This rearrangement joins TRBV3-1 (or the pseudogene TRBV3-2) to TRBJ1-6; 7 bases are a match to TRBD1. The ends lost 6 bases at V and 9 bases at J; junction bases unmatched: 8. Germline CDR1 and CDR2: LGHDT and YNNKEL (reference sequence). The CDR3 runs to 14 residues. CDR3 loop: CASRVTGLGSPLHF. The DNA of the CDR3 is TGTGCCAGCAGGGTGACAGGGCTGGGTTCACCCCTCCACTTT.

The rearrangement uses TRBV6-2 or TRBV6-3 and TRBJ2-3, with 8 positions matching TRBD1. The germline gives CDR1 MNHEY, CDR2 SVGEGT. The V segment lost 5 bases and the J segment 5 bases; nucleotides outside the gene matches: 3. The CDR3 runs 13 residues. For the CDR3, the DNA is TGTGCCAGCAGTGACAGGGGTGGAGATACGCAGTATTTT. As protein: CASSDRGGDTQYF.

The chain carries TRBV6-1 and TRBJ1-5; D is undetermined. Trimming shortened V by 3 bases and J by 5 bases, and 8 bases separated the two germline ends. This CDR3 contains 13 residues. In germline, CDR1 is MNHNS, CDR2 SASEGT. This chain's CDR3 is CASSDSVYQPQHF. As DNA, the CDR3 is TGTGCCAGCAGTGATTCAGTTTATCAGCCCCAGCATTTT.

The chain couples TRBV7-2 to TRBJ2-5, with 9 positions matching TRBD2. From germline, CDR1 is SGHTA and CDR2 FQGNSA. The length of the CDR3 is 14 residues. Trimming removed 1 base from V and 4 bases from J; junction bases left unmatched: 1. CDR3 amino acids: CASSLGGLAETQYF. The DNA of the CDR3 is TGTGCCAGCAGCTTAGGGGGACTAGCAGAGACCCAGTACTTC. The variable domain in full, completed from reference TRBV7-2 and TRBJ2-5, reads GAGVSQSPSNKVTEKGKDVELRCDPISGHTALYWYRQSLGQGLEFLIYFQGNSAPDKSGLPSDRFSAERTGGSVSTLTIQRTQQEDSAVYLCASSLGGLAETQYFGPGTRLLVL.

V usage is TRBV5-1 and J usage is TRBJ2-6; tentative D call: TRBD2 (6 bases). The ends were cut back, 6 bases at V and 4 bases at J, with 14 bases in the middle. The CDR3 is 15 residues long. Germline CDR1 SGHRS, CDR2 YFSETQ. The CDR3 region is CASNNGTWGANVLTF. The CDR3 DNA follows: TGCGCCAGCAACAACGGGACTTGGGGGGCCAACGTCCTGACTTTC.

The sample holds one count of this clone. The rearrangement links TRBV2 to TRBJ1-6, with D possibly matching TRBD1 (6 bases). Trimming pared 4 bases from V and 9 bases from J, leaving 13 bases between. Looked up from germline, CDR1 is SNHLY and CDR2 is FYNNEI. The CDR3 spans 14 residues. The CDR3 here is CASSAGTYGSPLHF. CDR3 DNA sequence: TGTGCCAGCAGTGCGGGGACATACGGTTCACCCCTCCACTTT. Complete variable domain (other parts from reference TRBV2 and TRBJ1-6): EPEVTQTPSHQVTQMGQEVILRCVPISNHLYFYWYRQILGQKVEFLVSFYNNEISEKSEIFDDQFSVERPDGSNFTLKIRSTKLEDSAMYFCASSAGTYGSPLHFGNGTRLTVT.

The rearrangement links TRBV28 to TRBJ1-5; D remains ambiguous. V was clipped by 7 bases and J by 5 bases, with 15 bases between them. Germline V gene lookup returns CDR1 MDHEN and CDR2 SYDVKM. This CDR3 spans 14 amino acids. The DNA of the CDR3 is TGTGCCAGCACCACTCCTCGGCGGGATCAGCCCCAGCATTTT. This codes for CASTTPRRDQPQHF.

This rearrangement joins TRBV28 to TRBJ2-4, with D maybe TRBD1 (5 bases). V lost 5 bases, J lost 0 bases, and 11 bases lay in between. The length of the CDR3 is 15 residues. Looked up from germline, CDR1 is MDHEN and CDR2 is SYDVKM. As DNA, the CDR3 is TGTGCCAGCAGTCCCCAGGGCTTAGCCAAAAACATTCAGTACTTC. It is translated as CASSPQGLAKNIQYF.

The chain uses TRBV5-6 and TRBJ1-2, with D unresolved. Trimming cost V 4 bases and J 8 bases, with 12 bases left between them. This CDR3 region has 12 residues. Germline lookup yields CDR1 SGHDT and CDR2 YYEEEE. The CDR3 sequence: CASSAWSYGYTF. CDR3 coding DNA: TGTGCCAGCAGCGCTTGGAGCTACGGCTACACCTTC.

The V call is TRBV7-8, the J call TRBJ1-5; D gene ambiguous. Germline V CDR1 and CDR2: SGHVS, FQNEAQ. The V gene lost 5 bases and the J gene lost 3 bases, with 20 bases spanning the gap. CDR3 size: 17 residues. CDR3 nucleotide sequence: TGTGCCAGCAGCCCACTAGCGAGGGTGGTCTACAATCAGCCCCAGCATTTT. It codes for CASSPLARVVYNQPQHF.

The CDR3 is CASCEGASSYEQYV. DNA of the CDR3: TGTGCCAGCTGCGAAGGCGCGAGCTCCTACGAGCAGTACGTC. V is TRBV2 and J is TRBJ2-7; D gene uncertain. From germline, CDR1 is SNHLY and CDR2 FYNNEI. The V and J ends lost 8 bases and 0 bases respectively, with 14 bases between them. This CDR3 spans 14 amino acids.

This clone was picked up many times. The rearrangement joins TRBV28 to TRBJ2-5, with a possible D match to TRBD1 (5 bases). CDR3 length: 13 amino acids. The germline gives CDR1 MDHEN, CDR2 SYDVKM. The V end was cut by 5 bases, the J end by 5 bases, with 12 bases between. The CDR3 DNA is TGTGCCAGCAGTCCGGACACTTTGGAGACCCAGTACTTC. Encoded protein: CASSPDTLETQYF.

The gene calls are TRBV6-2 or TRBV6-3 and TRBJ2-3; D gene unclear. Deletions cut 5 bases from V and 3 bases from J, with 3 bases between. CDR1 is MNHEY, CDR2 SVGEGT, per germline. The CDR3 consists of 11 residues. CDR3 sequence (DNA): TGTGCCAGCAGTCATACAGATACGCAGTATTTT. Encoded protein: CASSHTDTQYF.

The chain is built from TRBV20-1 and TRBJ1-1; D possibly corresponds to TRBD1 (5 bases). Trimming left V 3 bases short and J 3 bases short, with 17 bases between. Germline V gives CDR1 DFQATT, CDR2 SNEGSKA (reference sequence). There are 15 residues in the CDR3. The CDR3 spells CSASGIGGLYTEAFF. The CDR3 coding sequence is TGCAGTGCTAGTGGGATCGGGGGACTTTACACTGAAGCTTTCTTT.

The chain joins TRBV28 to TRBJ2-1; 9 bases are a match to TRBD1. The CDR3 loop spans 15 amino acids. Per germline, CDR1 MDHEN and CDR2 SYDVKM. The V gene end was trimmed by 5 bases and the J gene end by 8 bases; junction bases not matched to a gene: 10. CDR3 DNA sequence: TGTGCCAGCAGTCCCGAACAGGGGGCGAGGGATGAGCAGTTCTTC. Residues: CASSPEQGARDEQFF.

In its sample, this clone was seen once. CDR3 sequence (DNA): TGTGCCAGCAGCCTACAAATACCGGGACAGCTCTATGGCTACACCTTC. Residues: CASSLQIPGQLYGYTF. The genes are TRBV28 and TRBJ1-2; 7 bases fit TRBD1. The CDR3 sequence is 16 residues long. J gave up 4 bases and V 6 bases, and 14 bases lay outside the gene matches. Germline values: CDR1 MDHEN, CDR2 SYDVKM.

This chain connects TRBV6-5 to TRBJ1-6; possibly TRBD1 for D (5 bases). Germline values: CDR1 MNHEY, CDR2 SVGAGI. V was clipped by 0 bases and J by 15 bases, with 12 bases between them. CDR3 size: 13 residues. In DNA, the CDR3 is TGTGCCAGCAGTTACTCGAGCTGGGGGGACCTCCACTTT. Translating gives CASSYSSWGDLHF.

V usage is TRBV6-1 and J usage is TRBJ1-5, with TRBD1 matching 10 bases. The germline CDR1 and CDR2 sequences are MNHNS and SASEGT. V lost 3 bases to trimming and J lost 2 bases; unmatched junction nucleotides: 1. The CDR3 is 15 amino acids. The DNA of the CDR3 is TGTGCCAGCAGTGAGGGGACAGGGGGCAATCAGCCCCAGCATTTT. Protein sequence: CASSEGTGGNQPQHF.

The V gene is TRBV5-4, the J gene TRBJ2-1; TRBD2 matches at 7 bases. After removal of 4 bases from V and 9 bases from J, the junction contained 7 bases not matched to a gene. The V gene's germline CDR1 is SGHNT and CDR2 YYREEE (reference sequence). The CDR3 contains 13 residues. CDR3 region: CASSRDWGGEQFF. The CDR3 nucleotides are TGTGCCAGCAGCCGGGACTGGGGGGGTGAGCAGTTCTTC.

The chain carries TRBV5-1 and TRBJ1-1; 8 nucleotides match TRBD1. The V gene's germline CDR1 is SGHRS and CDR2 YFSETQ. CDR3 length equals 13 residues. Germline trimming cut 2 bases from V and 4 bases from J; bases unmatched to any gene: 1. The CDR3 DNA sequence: TGCGCCAGCAGCTTAGACAGGGGCACTGAAGCTTTCTTT. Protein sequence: CASSLDRGTEAFF.

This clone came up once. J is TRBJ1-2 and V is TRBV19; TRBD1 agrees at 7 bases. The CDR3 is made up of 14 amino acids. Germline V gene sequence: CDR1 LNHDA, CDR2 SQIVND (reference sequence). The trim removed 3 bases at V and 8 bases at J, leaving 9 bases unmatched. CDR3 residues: CASSIPNTGDGYTF. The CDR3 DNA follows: TGTGCCAGTAGTATCCCGAACACAGGGGACGGCTACACCTTC.

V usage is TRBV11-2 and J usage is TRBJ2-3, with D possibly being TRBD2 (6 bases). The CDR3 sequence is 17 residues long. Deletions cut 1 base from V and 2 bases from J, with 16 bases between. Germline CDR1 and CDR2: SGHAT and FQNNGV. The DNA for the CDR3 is TGTGCCAGCAGCTTAGGGGAATTGGTAGCGGACACAGATACGCAGTATTTT. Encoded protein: CASSLGELVADTDTQYF.

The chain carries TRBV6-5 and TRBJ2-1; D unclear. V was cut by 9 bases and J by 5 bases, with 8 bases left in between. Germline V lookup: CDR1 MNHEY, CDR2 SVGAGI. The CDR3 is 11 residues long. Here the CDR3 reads CARRGDNEQFF. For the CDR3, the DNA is TGTGCCAGGAGAGGCGACAATGAGCAGTTCTTC.